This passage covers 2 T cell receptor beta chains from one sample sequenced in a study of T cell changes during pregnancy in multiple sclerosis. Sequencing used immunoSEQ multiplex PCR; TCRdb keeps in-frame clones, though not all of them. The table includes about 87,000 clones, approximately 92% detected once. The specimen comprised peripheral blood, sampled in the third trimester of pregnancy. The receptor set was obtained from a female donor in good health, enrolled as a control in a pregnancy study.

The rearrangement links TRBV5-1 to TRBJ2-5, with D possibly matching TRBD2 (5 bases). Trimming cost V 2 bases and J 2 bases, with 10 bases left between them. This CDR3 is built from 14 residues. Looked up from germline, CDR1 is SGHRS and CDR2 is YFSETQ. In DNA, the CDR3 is TGCGCCAGCAGCTTCCTTACTAGTCAAGAGACCCAGTACTTC. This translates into CASSFLTSQETQYF.

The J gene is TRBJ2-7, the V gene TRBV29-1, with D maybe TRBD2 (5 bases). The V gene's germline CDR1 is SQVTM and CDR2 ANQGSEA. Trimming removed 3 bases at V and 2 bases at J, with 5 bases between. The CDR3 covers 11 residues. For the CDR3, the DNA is TGCAGCGTTGAGCGGGCCTACGAGCAGTACTTC. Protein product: CSVERAYEQYF.